The 7 T cell receptor beta chains presented below share a single source sample, sequenced in a study of blood T cell repertoires in COVID-19. Clones were sequenced by immunoSEQ multiplex PCR, and TCRdb holds only the in-frame ones, with some missing. The sample includes fewer than 14,000 clones, 83% seen only once; the top ten take approximately 11%. Sequenced: peripheral blood. The receptors were sampled from a human donor in a cohort sampled during active COVID-19.

The V call is TRBV6-5, the J call TRBJ1-5, with 9 bases lining up with TRBD1. Trimming at V came to 6 bases and at J to 6 bases, leaving 6 bases not matched to a gene. Germline V gives CDR1 MNHEY, CDR2 SVGAGI. The CDR3 totals 14 residues. The CDR3 spells CASRVDRGVQPQHF. The CDR3 DNA is TGTGCCAGCAGGGTGGACAGGGGAGTTCAGCCCCAGCATTTT.

V gene TRBV12-3 or TRBV12-4 combines with J gene TRBJ2-7; D ambiguous. V was cut by 0 bases and J by 1 base, with 4 bases left in between. The CDR3 length is 13 residues. In nucleotides, the CDR3 is TGTGCCAGCAGTTTAGCGGAGTCCTACGAGCAGTACTTC. Translating it yields CASSLAESYEQYF.

This sequence joins TRBV7-9 and TRBJ2-7, with D maybe TRBD2 (5 bases). Germline assignment: CDR1 SEHNR and CDR2 FQNEAQ (reference sequence). The V and J ends lost 10 bases and 5 bases respectively, with 12 bases between them. The CDR3 totals 11 residues. The CDR3 is CAIGDLNEQYF. In DNA form, the CDR3 reads TGTGCCATCGGGGATTTAAACGAGCAGTACTTC.

The chain couples TRBV12-3 or TRBV12-4 to TRBJ1-1; possible D gene TRBD1, 5 bases. The CDR3 length is 13 residues. V lost 2 bases to trimming and J lost 6 bases, with 10 bases between them. As DNA, the CDR3 is TGTGCCAGCAGTTTATCAGGGCGGCCTGAAGCTTTCTTT. Amino acids: CASSLSGRPEAFF.

The chain combines TRBV5-6 with TRBJ2-7; TRBD2 matches 9 bases. With 4 bases clipped from V and 5 bases from J, the junction kept 10 bases outside the gene matches. Germline V CDR1 and CDR2: SGHDT, YYEEEE. This CDR3 is 15 amino acids long. CDR3 nucleotides: TGTGCCAGCAGCGAGGGGGGGACTAGCTGGCACGAGCAGTACTTC. Residues: CASSEGGTSWHEQYF.

This sequence joins TRBV5-1 and TRBJ2-3; 7 bases map to TRBD2. The V gene end was trimmed by 2 bases and the J gene end by 4 bases; junction bases not matched to a gene: 10. The CDR3 contains 16 residues. Germline CDR1 reads SGHRS; CDR2 reads YFSETQ. Written as DNA, the CDR3 is TGCGCCAGCAGCTTCCTCCTGGGGAGGGCCGCAGATACGCAGTATTTT. It is translated as CASSFLLGRAADTQYF.

The rearrangement joins TRBV5-1 to TRBJ2-5; TRBD2 is a possible D gene (5 bases). With 0 bases removed from V and 4 bases from J, the gap between germline ends came to 16 bases. The CDR3 is 16 amino acids. Germline values: CDR1 SGHRS, CDR2 YFSETQ. The CDR3 sequence: CASSLVSGSTLETQYF. CDR3 in DNA: TGCGCCAGCAGCTTGGTTTCGGGGAGTACGTTAGAGACCCAGTACTTC.